A selection of T cell receptor beta chains follows, all from one sample in a study of blood T cell repertoires in COVID-19. The method was immunoSEQ multiplex PCR; TCRdb's version includes in-frame clones alone and lacks a portion of them. The sample has about 430,000 clones, 85% to 90% seen once; the top ten hold around 1.1%. The sample consisted of PBMCs or T cells enriched from blood (not recorded which). The receptors were gathered from a man aged 25-45 years who had recovered from COVID-19. The CDR3 runs from the conserved cysteine through the conserved F or W. D genes are given only for firm matches. Some rows have no size entry. The others give once, few or many, or a class for an expanded clone.

TRBJ1-3,NA,TRBV30,NA,CAWSVRSTNSGNTIYF,TGTGCCTGGAGTGTACGGTCAACCAACTCTGGAAACACCATATATTTT
TRBJ2-3,TRBD1,TRBV7-9,NA,CASSLGQGADTQYF,TGTGCCAGCAGCTTAGGACAGGGGGCAGATACGCAGTATTTT
TRBJ2-7,TRBD2,TRBV6-5,once,CASTQGLASAYEQYF,TGTGCCAGCACCCAGGGACTAGCAAGCGCCTACGAGCAGTACTTC
TRBJ1-1,NA,TRBV9,NA,CASSARGSPEAFF,TGTGCCAGCAGCGCCAGGGGTTCCCCTGAAGCTTTCTTT
TRBJ1-3,TRBD1,TRBV7-8,NA,CASSARTGPGQGNTIYF,TGTGCCAGCAGCGCACGGACAGGCCCTGGACAAGGAAACACCATATATTTT
TRBJ1-1,NA,TRBV6-2/TRBV6-3,NA,CASSSAGSKAFF,TGTGCCAGCAGCTCTGCCGGGAGTAAGGCTTTCTTT
TRBJ2-5,NA,TRBV5-1,NA,CASSLQGLSQETQYF,TGCGCCAGCAGCCTTCAGGGACTCTCCCAAGAGACCCAGTACTTC
TRBJ2-1,TRBD2,TRBV19,NA,CASSIGLAGTSYNEQFF,TGTGCCAGTAGTATCGGGCTAGCGGGTACCTCCTACAATGAGCAGTTCTTC
TRBJ1-6,NA,TRBV7-3,once,CASSLEPNSPLHF,TGTGCCAGCAGCCTAGAGCCCAATTCACCCCTCCACTTT
TRBJ2-2,TRBD2,TRBV11-2,NA,CASSVTSGSTGELFF,TGTGCCAGCAGCGTGACTAGCGGGAGCACCGGGGAGCTGTTTTTT
TRBJ2-7,TRBD1,TRBV23-1,NA,CASSPKPGQGPYEQYF,TGCGCCAGCAGCCCTAAACCGGGACAGGGACCCTACGAGCAGTACTTC
TRBJ1-5,TRBD1,TRBV7-9,NA,CASSLGDRGQPQHF,TGTGCCAGCAGCTTAGGGGACAGGGGTCAGCCCCAGCATTTT
TRBJ2-5,NA,TRBV28,NA,CASSLSGAETQYF,TGTGCCAGCAGTTTATCCGGTGCCGAGACCCAGTACTTC
TRBJ2-3,NA,TRBV3-1/TRBV3-2,NA,CASSHWFDTQYF,TGTGCCAGCAGTCACTGGTTCGATACGCAGTATTTT
TRBJ1-4,NA,TRBV19,NA,CASSLYEEKLFF,TGTGCCAGTAGCCTATACGAGGAAAAACTGTTTTTT
TRBJ2-7,TRBD2,TRBV11-2,NA,CASSLVGGGRAYEQYF,TGTGCCAGCAGCTTAGTAGGGGGCGGGAGGGCCTACGAGCAGTACTTC
TRBJ2-3,TRBD2,TRBV11-2,few,CASSLAPSGRALDTQYF,TGTGCCAGCAGCTTAGCCCCTAGCGGGAGGGCCTTAGATACGCAGTATTTT
TRBJ2-7,NA,TRBV3-1/TRBV3-2,NA,CASSHTTGTLEQYF,TGTGCCAGCAGCCATACAACCGGGACTCTGGAGCAGTACTTC
TRBJ1-1,NA,TRBV6-5,once,CASSYGAEGTEAFF,TGTGCCAGCAGTTATGGAGCGGAAGGCACTGAAGCTTTCTTT
TRBJ1-2,TRBD1,TRBV6-5,NA,CATLTGYGYTF,TGTGCCACCCTGACAGGGTATGGCTACACCTTC
TRBJ1-4,NA,TRBV18,NA,CASSPFGTKNEKLFF,TGTGCCAGCTCACCATTCGGGACAAAGAATGAAAAACTGTTTTTT
TRBJ2-3,TRBD1,TRBV30,once,CAWRTGGRGDTQYF,TGTGCCTGGAGGACAGGGGGACGGGGGGATACGCAGTATTTT
TRBJ2-5,TRBD1,TRBV3-1/TRBV3-2,NA,CASSQVQGAVKTQYF,TGTGCCAGCAGCCAAGTACAGGGGGCGGTGAAGACCCAGTACTTC
TRBJ1-1,NA,TRBV19,NA,CASSPGTPLIEAFF,TGTGCCAGTAGTCCCGGGACACCACTAATTGAAGCTTTCTTT
TRBJ2-7,NA,TRBV28,NA,CASSLIYEQYF,TGTGCCAGCAGCCTTATCTACGAGCAGTACTTC
TRBJ1-2,TRBD1,TRBV30,NA,CAWTRTGGGYTF,TGTGCCTGGACCCGGACAGGGGGCGGCTACACCTTC
TRBJ2-7,NA,TRBV27,NA,CASSLASPSYEQYF,TGTGCCAGCAGTTTGGCCAGTCCCAGCTACGAGCAGTACTTC
TRBJ2-7,TRBD2,TRBV5-6,NA,CASSWGLAGWEQYF,TGTGCCAGCAGCTGGGGACTAGCGGGATGGGAGCAGTACTTC
TRBJ1-1,NA,TRBV25-1,NA,CASSPRTYPVVEAFF,TGTGCCAGCAGTCCACGGACATACCCAGTGGTTGAAGCTTTCTTT
TRBJ2-3,TRBD2,TRBV10-3,NA,CAISESLAGVGDTQYF,TGTGCCATCAGTGAGTCGCTAGCGGGAGTGGGAGATACGCAGTATTTT
TRBJ2-7,NA,TRBV18,NA,CASSPPGEREQYF,TGTGCCAGCTCACCACCCGGGGAGCGCGAGCAGTACTTC
TRBJ2-7,NA,TRBV29-1,NA,CSVKQDNSYEQYF,TGCAGTGTGAAGCAGGACAACTCCTACGAGCAGTACTTC
TRBJ2-3,NA,TRBV10-3,NA,CAIGQGTDTQYF,TGTGCCATCGGGCAGGGCACAGATACGCAGTATTTT
TRBJ2-5,NA,TRBV6-5,NA,CASSNPKGGTETQYF,TGTGCCAGCAGTAACCCTAAGGGGGGGACTGAGACCCAGTACTTC
TRBJ1-4,NA,TRBV3-1/TRBV3-2,NA,CASSQATTNEKLFF,TGTGCCAGCAGCCAAGCAACAACTAATGAAAAACTGTTTTTT
TRBJ1-6,NA,TRBV10-3,NA,CAIRGTFDSPLHF,TGTGCCATCAGGGGGACATTTGATTCACCCCTCCACTTT
TRBJ2-3,TRBD2,TRBV6-1,NA,CASSGTSGRVPYADTQYF,TGTGCCAGCAGTGGGACTAGCGGGAGAGTTCCCTATGCAGATACGCAGTATTTT
TRBJ2-1,TRBD1,TRBV4-2,NA,CASSQTGDRGSSSYNEQFF,TGTGCCAGCAGCCAAACCGGAGACAGGGGCTCAAGCTCCTACAATGAGCAGTTCTTC
TRBJ1-3,TRBD1,TRBV29-1,NA,CSARQGVNSGNTIYF,TGCAGCGCTAGACAGGGGGTGAACTCTGGAAACACCATATATTTT
TRBJ1-2,NA,TRBV29-1,NA,CSVEAAGGGYTF,TGCAGCGTTGAGGCTGCAGGAGGTGGCTACACCTTC
TRBJ2-7,TRBD2,TRBV3-1/TRBV3-2,NA,CASSQDPAGAGEQYF,TGTGCCAGCAGCCAAGATCCGGCGGGAGCAGGCGAGCAGTACTTC
TRBJ1-1,NA,TRBV11-2,NA,CASSLSNGEWPAEAFF,TGTGCCAGCAGCTTATCAAACGGGGAGTGGCCGGCCGAAGCTTTCTTT
TRBJ2-1,NA,TRBV11-2,NA,CASSLDKNGGSYNEQFF,TGTGCCAGCAGCTTAGATAAGAACGGGGGATCCTACAATGAGCAGTTCTTC
TRBJ1-4,TRBD1,TRBV7-9,NA,CASSSRQGGEKLFF,TGTGCCAGCAGCTCAAGACAGGGTGGTGAAAAACTGTTTTTT
TRBJ2-5,NA,TRBV7-2,NA,CASSFLSETQYF,TGTGCCAGCAGCTTTCTGTCCGAGACCCAGTACTTC
TRBJ2-1,TRBD1,TRBV7-3,NA,CASSRDRDNEQFF,TGTGCCAGCAGCCGGGACAGGGATAATGAGCAGTTCTTC
TRBJ2-6,NA,TRBV30,NA,CAWSGYTTPLSGANVLTF,TGTGCCTGGAGCGGATACACGACACCTTTATCTGGGGCCAACGTCCTGACTTTC
TRBJ1-4,NA,TRBV6-5,NA,CASRAGIPIEKLFF,TGTGCCAGCAGGGCAGGGATCCCGATTGAAAAACTGTTTTTT
TRBJ2-7,TRBD1,TRBV6-5,NA,CASSYDRGHEQYF,TGTGCCAGCAGTTACGACAGGGGGCACGAGCAGTACTTC
TRBJ2-5,NA,TRBV6-4,NA,CASSVRALETQYF,TGTGCCAGCAGTGTCCGAGCGTTGGAGACCCAGTACTTC
TRBJ1-2,NA,TRBV19,NA,CASSIDGAGSYGYTF,TGTGCCAGTAGTATAGATGGGGCAGGAAGCTATGGCTACACCTTC
TRBJ1-5,NA,TRBV18,NA,CASSLGNQPQHF,TGTGCCAGCTCCCTAGGCAATCAGCCCCAGCATTTT
TRBJ1-1,NA,TRBV28,once,CASSSATRGEAFF,TGTGCCAGCAGCTCCGCAACCCGGGGTGAAGCTTTCTTT
TRBJ2-7,TRBD1,TRBV7-2,NA,CASSPRGYRTGDYEQYF,TGTGCCAGCAGTCCCCGAGGGTATCGGACAGGAGACTACGAGCAGTACTTC
TRBJ2-1,TRBD2,TRBV6-5,NA,CASSPGLEGYNEQFF,TGTGCCAGCAGCCCCGGACTAGAAGGCTACAATGAGCAGTTCTTC
TRBJ2-7,TRBD1,TRBV12-5,NA,CASGPPDRGAHEQYF,TGTGCTAGTGGTCCCCCCGACAGGGGCGCGCACGAGCAGTACTTC
TRBJ1-1,NA,TRBV29-1,NA,CSASRSMNTEAFF,TGCAGCGCCTCACGTAGCATGAACACTGAAGCTTTCTTT
TRBJ1-4,NA,TRBV15,NA,CATSRDRGGEKLFF,TGTGCCACCAGCAGGGACCGCGGGGGCGAAAAACTGTTTTTT